The table lists the clone carrying this TCR beta chain with a few counts. As originally analysed: Estimates of nucleated cell counts were drawn from the amplification of reference gene primers. Here immunoSEQ multiplex PCR was the method, and the copy in TCRdb shows in-frame clones only, minus some. The DNA gave D and trimming, while V, J and clone size come from that table. The sample has about 400,000 clones, 70% to 90% seen once. This sample stems from a study of blood T cell repertoires in COVID-19. Study at large: The United States, Italy and Spain were the sources of the acute and convalescent COVID-19 samples.

The source is a woman aged 40 to 49 with acute COVID-19. Sequenced sample: PBMCs or T cells enriched from blood (not recorded which).

The chain's CDR3 is CASSQVGLAGGSTDTQYF. As DNA, the CDR3 is TGTGCCAGCAGCCAAGTTGGGCTAGCGGGGGGAAGCACAGATACGCAGTATTTT. V gene TRBV3-1 (or the pseudogene TRBV3-2) combines with J gene TRBJ2-3; 11 bases map to TRBD2. J was trimmed by 0 bases and V by 1 base; bases with no gene match: 6. Germline values: CDR1 LGHDT, CDR2 YNNKEL (reference sequence). The CDR3 extends over 18 amino acids.